This is a list of T cell receptor beta chains from one sample in a study of a mutant IDH1 vaccine in newly diagnosed glioma. Data came from immunoSEQ multiplex PCR; TCRdb stores just in-frame clones and leaves some out. In the table there are almost 85,000 clones, roughly 85% of which are singletons. These receptors have no identified antigens. The specimen comprised PBMCs, sampled from a glioma patient whose treatment included an IDH1 peptide vaccine. These TCRs come from a young man with glioma. Some clones in this sample may be carry-over from other donors' samples. Each CDR3 is given with its conserved first and last residue. Fields, in order: V gene, D gene, clone size, CDR3 protein. A D gene is named only where the DNA matches it firmly. For some rows the clone size is stated as once, few or many, or as a class when expanded; others skip it.

TRBV27 | . | . | CASSLPDKSF
TRBV6-4 | TRBD2 | . | CASSEASGGLNEQFF
TRBV4-2 | . | few | CASSQVGGGLFF
TRBV7-2 | TRBD1 | . | CASSLERDSKGGYTF
TRBV7-8 | . | . | CASSRAYTEAFF
TRBV29-1 | TRBD1 | . | CSVDGTGLADGYTF
TRBV28 | TRBD1 | . | CASSLDRDSYNEQFF
TRBV28 | TRBD1 | . | CASTATGTGNQETQYF
TRBV9 | . | . | CASSVDTGELFF
TRBV19 | TRBD1 | . | CASTNNGQGAGEQFF
TRBV29-1 | TRBD1 | . | CSVHTGGWTGELFF
TRBV6-1 | . | . | CASSQDPFRNYNEQFF
TRBV5-6 | . | . | CASSLVGYGYTF
TRBV18 | . | . | CASSQVRETQYF
TRBV30 | . | . | CAWSRRAGETQYF
TRBV6-1 | . | . | CASSEGLGAYNEQFF
TRBV7-9 | . | . | CASSFLPGDEKLFF
TRBV7-3 | TRBD1 | . | CASSLTGKGRHYGYTF
TRBV28 | TRBD2 | . | CASSQPLTSGSPTSTDTQYF
TRBV28 | TRBD1 | . | CASRVSDRNYGYTF
TRBV4-1 | . | . | CASSLYQTEYNEQFF
TRBV28 | . | . | CASSLYGRKTQYF
TRBV5-1 | TRBD2 | . | CASSREGPYNEQFF
TRBV5-1 | TRBD2 | . | CASSLDSGIINEQFF
TRBV9 | TRBD2 | . | CASTPSGSLGYNEQFF
TRBV6-6 | . | . | CASSYGGQGSQYF
TRBV29-1 | TRBD1 | . | CSVQAPGTANGYTF
TRBV11-2 | TRBD2 | . | CASSLTSGAVYEQYF
TRBV6-6 | TRBD1 | . | CASRDRTVTGNTIYF
TRBV10-1 | . | . | CASSARGNTQYF
TRBV6-6 | TRBD1 | . | CASTGQGGLYEQYF
TRBV28 | . | once | CASLSFGAYEQYF
TRBV9 | . | . | CASSVLKNTEAFF
TRBV4-2 | . | . | CASSQARDWENTEAFF
TRBV30 | . | . | CAWSSSTGEQYF
TRBV7-2 | . | . | CASSPSGGIGELFF
TRBV5-6 | . | once | CASSLAPGEQFF
TRBV5-4 | . | once | CASSLGRSGTGELFF
TRBV11-2 | TRBD1 | . | CASSLRDRNRAYEQYF
TRBV19 | TRBD1 | . | CASSILQGAGAEAFF